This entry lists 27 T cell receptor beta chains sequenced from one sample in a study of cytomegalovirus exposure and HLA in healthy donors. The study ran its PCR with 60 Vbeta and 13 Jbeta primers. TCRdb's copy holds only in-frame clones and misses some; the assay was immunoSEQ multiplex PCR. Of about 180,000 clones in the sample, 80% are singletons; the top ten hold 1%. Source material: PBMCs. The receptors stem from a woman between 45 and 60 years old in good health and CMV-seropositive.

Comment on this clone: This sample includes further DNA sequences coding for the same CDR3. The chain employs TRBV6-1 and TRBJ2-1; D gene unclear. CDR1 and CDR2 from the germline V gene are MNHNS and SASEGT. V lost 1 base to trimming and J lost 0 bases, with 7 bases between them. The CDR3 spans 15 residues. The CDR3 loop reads CASSEGPSSYNEQFF. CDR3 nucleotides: TGTGCCAGCAGTGAAGGGCCTAGCTCCTACAATGAGCAGTTCTTC.

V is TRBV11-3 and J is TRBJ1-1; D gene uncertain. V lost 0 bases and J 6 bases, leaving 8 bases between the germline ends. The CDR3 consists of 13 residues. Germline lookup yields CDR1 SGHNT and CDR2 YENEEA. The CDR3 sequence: CASSLDRSAEAFF. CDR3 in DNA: TGTGCCAGCAGCTTAGACAGGTCAGCTGAAGCTTTCTTT.

The CDR3 DNA reads TGTGCCAGCAGCGTAACCCGAGCGACCTACGAGCAGTACTTC. As protein: CASSVTRATYEQYF. This chain links TRBV6-5 with TRBJ2-7; no clear D gene. Germline CDR1 MNHEY, CDR2 SVGAGI. There are 14 residues in the CDR3. V lost 6 bases, J lost 2 bases, and 14 bases lay in between.

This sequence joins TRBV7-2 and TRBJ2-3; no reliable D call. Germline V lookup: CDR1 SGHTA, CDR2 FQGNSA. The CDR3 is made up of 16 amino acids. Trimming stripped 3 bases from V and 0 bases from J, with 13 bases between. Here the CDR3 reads CASSFRTVSSTDTQYF. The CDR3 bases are TGTGCCAGCAGCTTCCGAACTGTGTCTAGCACAGATACGCAGTATTTT.

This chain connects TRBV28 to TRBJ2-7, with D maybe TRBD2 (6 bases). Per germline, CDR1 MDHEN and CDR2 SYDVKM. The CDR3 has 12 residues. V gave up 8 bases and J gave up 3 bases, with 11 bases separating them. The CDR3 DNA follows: TGTGCCAGCGGACTAAAGCGCTACGAGCAGTACTTC. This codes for CASGLKRYEQYF.

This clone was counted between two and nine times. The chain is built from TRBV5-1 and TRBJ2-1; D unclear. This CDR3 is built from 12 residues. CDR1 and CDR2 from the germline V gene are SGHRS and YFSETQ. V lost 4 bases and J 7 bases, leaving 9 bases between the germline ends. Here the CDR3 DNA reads TGCGCCAGCAGCACTCGGGTTAATGAGCAGTTCTTC. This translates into CASSTRVNEQFF.

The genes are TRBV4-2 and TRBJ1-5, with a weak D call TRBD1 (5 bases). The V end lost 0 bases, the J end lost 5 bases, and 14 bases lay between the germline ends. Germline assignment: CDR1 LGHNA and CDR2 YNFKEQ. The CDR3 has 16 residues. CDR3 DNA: TGTGCCAGCAGCCAAGATACTGCAGGGATAGATCAGCCCCAGCATTTT. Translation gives CASSQDTAGIDQPQHF.

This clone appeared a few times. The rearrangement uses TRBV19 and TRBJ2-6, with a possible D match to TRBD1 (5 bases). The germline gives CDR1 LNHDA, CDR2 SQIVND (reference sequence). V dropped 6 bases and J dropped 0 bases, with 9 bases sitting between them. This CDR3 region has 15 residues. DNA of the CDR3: TGTGCCAGTAGGCAGGGAAGCTCTGGGGCCAACGTCCTGACTTTC. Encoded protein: CASRQGSSGANVLTF.

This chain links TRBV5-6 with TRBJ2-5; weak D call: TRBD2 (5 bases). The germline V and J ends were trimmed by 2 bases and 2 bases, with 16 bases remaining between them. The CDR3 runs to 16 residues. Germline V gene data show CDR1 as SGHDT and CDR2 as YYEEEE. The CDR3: CASSFLGAENQETQYF. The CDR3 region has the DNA TGTGCCAGCAGCTTTTTGGGAGCTGAGAATCAAGAGACCCAGTACTTC.

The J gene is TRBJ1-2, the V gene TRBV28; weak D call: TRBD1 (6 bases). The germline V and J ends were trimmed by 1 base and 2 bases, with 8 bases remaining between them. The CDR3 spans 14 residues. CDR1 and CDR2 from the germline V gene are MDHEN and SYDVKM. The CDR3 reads CASSLYRDNYGYTF. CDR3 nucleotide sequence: TGTGCCAGCAGTTTATACAGGGACAACTATGGCTACACCTTC.

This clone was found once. The CDR3 protein is CASSISASGFRTGGYNEQFF. In DNA, the CDR3 is TGTGCCAGTAGTATAAGTGCTTCGGGGTTTCGGACAGGGGGCTACAATGAGCAGTTCTTC. This chain links TRBV19 with TRBJ2-1, with 10 bases matching TRBD1. Germline values: CDR1 LNHDA, CDR2 SQIVND (reference sequence). V lost 2 bases and J lost 3; bases outside the gene matches: 16. The CDR3 extends over 20 amino acids.

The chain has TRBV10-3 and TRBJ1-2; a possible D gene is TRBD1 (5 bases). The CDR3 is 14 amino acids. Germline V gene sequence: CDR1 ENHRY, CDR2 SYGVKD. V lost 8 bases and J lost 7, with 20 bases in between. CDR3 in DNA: TGTGCCATCCAACCTAGCCAGGGAGGAGGTGGCTACACCTTC. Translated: CAIQPSQGGGGYTF.

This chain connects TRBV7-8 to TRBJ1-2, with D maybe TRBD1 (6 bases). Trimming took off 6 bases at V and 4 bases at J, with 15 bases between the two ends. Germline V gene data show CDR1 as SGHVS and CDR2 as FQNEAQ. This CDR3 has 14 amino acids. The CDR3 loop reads CASSPNRVGYGYTF. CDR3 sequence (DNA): TGTGCCAGCAGTCCGAACAGGGTCGGCTATGGCTACACCTTC.

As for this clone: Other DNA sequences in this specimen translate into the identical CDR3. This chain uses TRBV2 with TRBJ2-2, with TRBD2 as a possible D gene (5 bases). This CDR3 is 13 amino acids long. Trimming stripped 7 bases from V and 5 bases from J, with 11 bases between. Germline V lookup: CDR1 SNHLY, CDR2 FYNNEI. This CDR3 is CASTERETGELFF. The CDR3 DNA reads TGTGCCAGCACCGAAAGGGAGACCGGGGAGCTGTTTTTT.

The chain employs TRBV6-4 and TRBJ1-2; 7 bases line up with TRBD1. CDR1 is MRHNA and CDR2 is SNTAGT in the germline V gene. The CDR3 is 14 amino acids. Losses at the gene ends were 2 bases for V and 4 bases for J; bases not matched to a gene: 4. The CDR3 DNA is TGTGCCAGCAGTGACACCGGGACAGTCTATGGCTACACCTTC. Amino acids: CASSDTGTVYGYTF.

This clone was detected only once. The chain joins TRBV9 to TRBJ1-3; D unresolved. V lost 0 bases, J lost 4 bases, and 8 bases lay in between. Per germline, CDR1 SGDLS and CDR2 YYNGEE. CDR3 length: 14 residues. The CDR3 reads CASSVEYLGNTIYF. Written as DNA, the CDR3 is TGTGCCAGCAGCGTAGAATATCTAGGAAACACCATATATTTT.

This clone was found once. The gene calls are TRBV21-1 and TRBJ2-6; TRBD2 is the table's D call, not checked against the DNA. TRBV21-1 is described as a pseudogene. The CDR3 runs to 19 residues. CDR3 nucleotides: TGTGCCAGCAGCACCCCGGGGGGGCACCCCAGCTCTGGGGCCAACGTCCTGACTTTC. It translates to CASSTPGGHPSSGANVLTF.

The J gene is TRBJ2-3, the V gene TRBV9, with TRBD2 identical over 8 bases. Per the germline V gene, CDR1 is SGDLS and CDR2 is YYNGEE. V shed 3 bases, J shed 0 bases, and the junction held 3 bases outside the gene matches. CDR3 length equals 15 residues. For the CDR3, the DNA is TGTGCCAGCAGCGAGGTAGCGGGGAGCACAGATACGCAGTATTTT. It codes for CASSEVAGSTDTQYF.

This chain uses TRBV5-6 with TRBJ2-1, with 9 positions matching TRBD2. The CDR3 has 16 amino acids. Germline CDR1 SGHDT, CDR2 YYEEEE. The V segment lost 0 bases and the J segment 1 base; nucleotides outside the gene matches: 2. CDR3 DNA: TGTGCCAGCAGCTTGGGACTAGCGGCTTCCTACAATGAGCAGTTCTTC. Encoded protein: CASSLGLAASYNEQFF.

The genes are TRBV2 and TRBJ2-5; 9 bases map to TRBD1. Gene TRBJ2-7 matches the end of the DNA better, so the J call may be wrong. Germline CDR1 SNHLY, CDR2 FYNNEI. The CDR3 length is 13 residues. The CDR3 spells CASSAGTGPEQYF. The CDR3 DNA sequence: TGTGCCAGCAGTGCCGGGACAGGGCCCGAGCAGTACTTC.

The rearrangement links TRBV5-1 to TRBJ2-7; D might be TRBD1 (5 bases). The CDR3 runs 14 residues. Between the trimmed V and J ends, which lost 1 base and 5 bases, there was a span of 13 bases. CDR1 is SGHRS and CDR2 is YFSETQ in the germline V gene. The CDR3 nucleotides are TGCGCCAGCAGCTTGACAGGACACCTCAACGAGCAGTACTTC. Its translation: CASSLTGHLNEQYF.

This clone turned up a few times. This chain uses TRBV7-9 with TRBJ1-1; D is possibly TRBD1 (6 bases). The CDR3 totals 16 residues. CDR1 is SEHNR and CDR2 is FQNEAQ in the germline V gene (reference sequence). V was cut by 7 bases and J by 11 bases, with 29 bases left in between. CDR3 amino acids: CASNLQGGGRDLLAFF. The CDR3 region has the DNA TGTGCCAGCAACCTACAAGGGGGGGGGCGAGATTTGCTCGCTTTCTTT.

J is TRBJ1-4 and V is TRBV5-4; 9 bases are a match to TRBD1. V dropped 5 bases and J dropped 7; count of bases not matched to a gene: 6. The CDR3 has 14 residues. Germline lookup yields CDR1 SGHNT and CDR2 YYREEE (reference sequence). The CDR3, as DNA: TGTGCCAGCAGGGGGGACAGGGCCCCTGAAAAACTGTTTTTT. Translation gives CASRGDRAPEKLFF.

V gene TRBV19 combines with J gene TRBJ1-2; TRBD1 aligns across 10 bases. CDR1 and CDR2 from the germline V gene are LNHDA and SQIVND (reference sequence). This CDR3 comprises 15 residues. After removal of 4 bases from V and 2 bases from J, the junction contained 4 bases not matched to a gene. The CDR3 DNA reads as TGTGCCAGTAGTAGTATGGGACAGGGGAACTATGGCTACACCTTC. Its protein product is CASSSMGQGNYGYTF.

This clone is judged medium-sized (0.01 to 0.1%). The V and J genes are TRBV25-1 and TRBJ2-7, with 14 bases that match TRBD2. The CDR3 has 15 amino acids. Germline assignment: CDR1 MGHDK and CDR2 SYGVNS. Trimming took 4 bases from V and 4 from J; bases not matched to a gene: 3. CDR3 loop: CASSAGTSGSYEQYF. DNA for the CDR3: TGTGCCAGCAGTGCCGGGACTAGCGGGAGTTACGAGCAGTACTTC.

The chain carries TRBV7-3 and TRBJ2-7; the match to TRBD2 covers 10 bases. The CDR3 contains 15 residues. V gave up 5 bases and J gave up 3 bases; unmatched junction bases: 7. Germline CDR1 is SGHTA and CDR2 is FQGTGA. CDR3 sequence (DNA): TGTGCCAGCAGCCAAGGGGGGACTAGCGTCTACGAGCAGTACTTC. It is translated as CASSQGGTSVYEQYF.

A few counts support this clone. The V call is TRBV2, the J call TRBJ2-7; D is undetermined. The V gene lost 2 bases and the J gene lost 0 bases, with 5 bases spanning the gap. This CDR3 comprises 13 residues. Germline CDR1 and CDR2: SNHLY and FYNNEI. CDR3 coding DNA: TGTGCCAGCAGTGAACCAAACTCCTACGAGCAGTACTTC. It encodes CASSEPNSYEQYF. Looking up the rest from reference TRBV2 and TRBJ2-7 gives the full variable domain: EPEVTQTPSHQVTQMGQEVILRCVPISNHLYFYWYRQILGQKVEFLVSFYNNEISEKSEIFDDQFSVERPDGSNFTLKIRSTKLEDSAMYFCASSEPNSYEQYFGPGTRLTVT.